The 3 T cell receptor beta chains below were found in one sample sequenced in a study of blood T cell repertoires in COVID-19. Profiled with immunoSEQ multiplex PCR; TCRdb holds only in-frame clones, not every one. The data show around 340,000 clones, over 85% seen once. Sequencing was done on a sample of peripheral blood. The receptors were gathered from a woman in her sixties or seventies with COVID-19, enrolled during active disease.

The rearrangement links TRBV10-3 to TRBJ1-2; no clear D gene. Deletions cut 2 bases from V and 5 bases from J, with 15 bases between. There are 15 residues in the CDR3. Germline V gives CDR1 ENHRY, CDR2 SYGVKD. The CDR3 nucleotides are TGTGCCATCAGTGAGGGAGGAGGGTCAGCGTATGGCTACACCTTC. Encoded protein: CAISEGGGSAYGYTF.

The rearrangement joins TRBV9 to TRBJ2-2, with 8 bases identical to TRBD1. This CDR3 is built from 14 residues. The germline V gene has CDR1 SGDLS and CDR2 YYNGEE. J was trimmed by 3 bases and V by 5 bases; bases with no gene match: 3. CDR3 residues: CASRQGEDTGELFF. The CDR3 nucleotides are TGTGCCAGCAGACAGGGGGAGGACACCGGGGAGCTGTTTTTT.

The gene calls are TRBV6-5 and TRBJ1-6, with 8 bases fitting TRBD1. V trimming: 5 bases; J trimming: 4 bases; junction bases outside the gene matches: 4. This CDR3 spans 15 amino acids. CDR1 and CDR2 (germline): MNHEY, SVGAGI. DNA for the CDR3: TGTGCCAGCAGTATACAGGGGGGGTATAATTCACCCCTCCACTTT. Amino acid sequence: CASSIQGGYNSPLHF.